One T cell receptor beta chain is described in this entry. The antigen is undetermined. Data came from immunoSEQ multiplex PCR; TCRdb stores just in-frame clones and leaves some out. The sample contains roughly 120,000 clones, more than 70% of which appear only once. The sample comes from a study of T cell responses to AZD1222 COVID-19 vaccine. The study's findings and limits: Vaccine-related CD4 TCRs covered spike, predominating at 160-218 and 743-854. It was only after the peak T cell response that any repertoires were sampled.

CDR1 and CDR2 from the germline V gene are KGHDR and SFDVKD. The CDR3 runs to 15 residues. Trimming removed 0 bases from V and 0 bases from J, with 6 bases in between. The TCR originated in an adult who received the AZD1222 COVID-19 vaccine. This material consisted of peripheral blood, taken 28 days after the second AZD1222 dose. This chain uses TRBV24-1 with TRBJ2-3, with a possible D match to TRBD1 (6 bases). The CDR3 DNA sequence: TGTGCCACCAGTGATTTGGGACAGAGCACAGATACGCAGTATTTT. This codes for CATSDLGQSTDTQYF.